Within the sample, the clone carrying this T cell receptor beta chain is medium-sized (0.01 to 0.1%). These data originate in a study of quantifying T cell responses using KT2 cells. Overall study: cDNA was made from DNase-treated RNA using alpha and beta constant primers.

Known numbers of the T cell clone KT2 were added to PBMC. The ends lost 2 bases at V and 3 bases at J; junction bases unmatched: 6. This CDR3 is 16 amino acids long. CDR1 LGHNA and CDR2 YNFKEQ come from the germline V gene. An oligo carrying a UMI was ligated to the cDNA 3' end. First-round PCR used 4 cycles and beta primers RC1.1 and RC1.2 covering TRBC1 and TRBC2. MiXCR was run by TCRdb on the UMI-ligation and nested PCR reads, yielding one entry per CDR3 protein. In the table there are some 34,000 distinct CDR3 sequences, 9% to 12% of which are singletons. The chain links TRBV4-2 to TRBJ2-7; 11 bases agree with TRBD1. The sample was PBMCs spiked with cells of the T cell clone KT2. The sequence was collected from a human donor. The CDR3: CASSQQTGTGGYEQYF. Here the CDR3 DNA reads TGTGCCAGCAGCCAACAAACCGGGACAGGGGGCTACGAGCAGTACTTC.